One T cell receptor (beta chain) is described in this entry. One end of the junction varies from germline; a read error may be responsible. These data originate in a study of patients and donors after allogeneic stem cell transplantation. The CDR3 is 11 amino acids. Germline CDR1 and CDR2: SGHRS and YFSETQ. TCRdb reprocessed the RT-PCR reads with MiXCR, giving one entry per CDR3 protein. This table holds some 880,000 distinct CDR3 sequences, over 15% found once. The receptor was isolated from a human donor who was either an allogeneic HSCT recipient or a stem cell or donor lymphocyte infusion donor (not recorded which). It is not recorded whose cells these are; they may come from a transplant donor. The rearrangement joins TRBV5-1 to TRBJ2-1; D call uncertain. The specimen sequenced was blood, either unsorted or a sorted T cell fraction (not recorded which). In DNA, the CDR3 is TGCGCCAGCAGCTTGGGTGCCGACACAAACTTC. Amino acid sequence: CASSLGADTNF.